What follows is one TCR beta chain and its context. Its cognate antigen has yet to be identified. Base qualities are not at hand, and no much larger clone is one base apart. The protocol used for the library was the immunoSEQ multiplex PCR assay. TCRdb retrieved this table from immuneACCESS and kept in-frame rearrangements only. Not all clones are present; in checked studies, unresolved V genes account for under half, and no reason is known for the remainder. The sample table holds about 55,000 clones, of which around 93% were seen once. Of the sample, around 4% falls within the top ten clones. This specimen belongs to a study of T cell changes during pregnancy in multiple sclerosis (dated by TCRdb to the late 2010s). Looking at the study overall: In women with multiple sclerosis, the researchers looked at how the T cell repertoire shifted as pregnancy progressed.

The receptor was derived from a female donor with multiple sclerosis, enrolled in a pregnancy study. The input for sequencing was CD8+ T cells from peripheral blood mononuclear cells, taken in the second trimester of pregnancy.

CDR3 protein: CASSYSDEGAEAFF. The DNA is TGTGCCAGCAGTTACTCTGACGAGGGGGCTGAAGCTTTCTTT. The chain uses TRBV6-5 and TRBJ1-1, with TRBD1 as a weak D call on 6 bases. Measured from the cysteine to the phenylalanine, the CDR3 is 14 residues long. The DNA shown is the 42-base CDR3, in frame from base 1. CDR1 MNHEY and CDR2 SVGAGI are derived from the germline V gene. V lost 0 bases and J lost 6 bases; the stretch between them is 11 bases long.